This note documents a single TCR beta chain sequence. This specimen comes from a study of blood T cell repertoires in COVID-19. Study details: The United States, Italy and Spain were the sources of the acute and convalescent COVID-19 samples. Nucleic acid was either cDNA or gDNA, and it came from T cells, B-cell-depleted T cells, or PBMCs.

In the authors' methods: Reference gene primer amplification yielded estimated nucleated cell counts. The data were produced by immunoSEQ multiplex PCR, yet TCRdb's version contains in-frame clones alone and is incomplete. V, J and clone size are taken as reported in that table, and D and trimming were inferred from the DNA itself. Among about 58,000 clones listed, roughly 90% were seen once. The V gene's germline CDR1 is LNHDA and CDR2 SQIVND (reference sequence). V shed 4 bases, J shed 2 bases, and the junction held 3 bases outside the gene matches. The CDR3 extends over 15 amino acids. The chain combines TRBV19 with TRBJ2-7, with 12 nucleotides matching TRBD2. This clonotype was sampled from a woman in her fifties or sixties with active or convalescent COVID-19. Material for sequencing was peripheral blood. This CDR3 reads CASSKLAGGTYEQYF. The CDR3 nucleotides read TGTGCCAGTAGTAAACTAGCGGGAGGCACCTACGAGCAGTACTTC.